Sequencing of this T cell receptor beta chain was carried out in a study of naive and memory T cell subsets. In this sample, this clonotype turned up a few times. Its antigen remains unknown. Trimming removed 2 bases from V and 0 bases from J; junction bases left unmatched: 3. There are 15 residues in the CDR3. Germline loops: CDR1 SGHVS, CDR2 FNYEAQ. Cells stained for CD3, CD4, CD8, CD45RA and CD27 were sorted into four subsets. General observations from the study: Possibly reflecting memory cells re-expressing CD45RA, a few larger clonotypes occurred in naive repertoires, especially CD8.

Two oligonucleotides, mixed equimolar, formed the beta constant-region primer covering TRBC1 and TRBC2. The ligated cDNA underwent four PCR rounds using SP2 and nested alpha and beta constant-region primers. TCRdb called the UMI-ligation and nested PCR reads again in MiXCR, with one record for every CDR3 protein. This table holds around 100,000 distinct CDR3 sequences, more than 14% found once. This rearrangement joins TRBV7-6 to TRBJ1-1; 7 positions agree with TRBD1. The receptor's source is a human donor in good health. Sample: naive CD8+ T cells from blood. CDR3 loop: CASSLSDRVNTEAFF. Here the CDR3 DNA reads TGTGCCAGCAGCTTATCTGACAGGGTGAACACTGAAGCTTTCTTT.